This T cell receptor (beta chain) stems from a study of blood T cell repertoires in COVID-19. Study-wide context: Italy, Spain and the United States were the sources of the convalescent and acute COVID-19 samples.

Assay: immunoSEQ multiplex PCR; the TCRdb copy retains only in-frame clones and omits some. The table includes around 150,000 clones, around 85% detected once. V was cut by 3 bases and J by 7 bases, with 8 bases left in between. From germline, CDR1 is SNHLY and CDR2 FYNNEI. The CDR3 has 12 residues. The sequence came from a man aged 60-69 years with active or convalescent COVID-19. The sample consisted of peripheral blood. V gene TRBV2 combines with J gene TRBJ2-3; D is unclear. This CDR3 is CASSDSHNTQYF. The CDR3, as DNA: TGTGCCAGCAGTGATTCTCACAATACGCAGTATTTT.